The 10 T cell receptor beta chains presented below share a single source sample, sequenced in a study of human thymus T cells. The data were produced by immunoSEQ multiplex PCR, yet TCRdb's version contains in-frame clones alone and is incomplete. The data hold about 50,000 clones, with 85% to 95% observed a single time. Source material: blood. The receptors stem from a girl less than two years old with a congenital heart defect but otherwise immunologically healthy.

CDR3 sequence reads: CASSQEAAGYTF. The DNA for the CDR3 is TGTGCCAGCAGTCAGGAGGCGGCTGGCTACACCTTC. The V gene is TRBV2, the J gene TRBJ1-2, with D hard to call. The germline V gene has CDR1 SNHLY and CDR2 FYNNEI. V shed 5 bases and J shed 7 bases, with 11 bases lying between them. The CDR3 is made up of 12 amino acids. The full variable domain, its missing parts supplied by reference TRBV2 and TRBJ1-2, is EPEVTQTPSHQVTQMGQEVILRCVPISNHLYFYWYRQILGQKVEFLVSFYNNEISEKSEIFDDQFSVERPDGSNFTLKIRSTKLEDSAMYFCASSQEAAGYTFGSGTRLTVV.

This sequence joins TRBV7-2 and TRBJ2-5, with 10 bases that match TRBD1. Germline V gives CDR1 SGHTA, CDR2 FQGNSA. This CDR3 spans 14 amino acids. With 5 bases clipped from V and 5 bases from J, the junction kept 5 bases outside the gene matches. The CDR3 reads CASSLATGGETQYF. CDR3 bases: TGTGCCAGCAGCCTCGCGACAGGGGGCGAGACCCAGTACTTC. Based on the CDR3 plus reference TRBV7-2 and TRBJ2-5, the full variable domain is GAGVSQSPSNKVTEKGKDVELRCDPISGHTALYWYRQSLGQGLEFLIYFQGNSAPDKSGLPSDRFSAERTGGSVSTLTIQRTQQEDSAVYLCASSLATGGETQYFGPGTRLLVL.

As DNA, the CDR3 is TGCAGCGTTTTACCGGGGGGGACGACAGATACGCAGTATTTT. Translation gives CSVLPGGTTDTQYF. The gene calls are TRBV29-1 and TRBJ2-3, with 8 bases lining up with TRBD2. Germline loops: CDR1 SQVTM, CDR2 ANQGSEA. This CDR3 comprises 14 residues. The trim removed 5 bases at V and 3 bases at J, leaving 7 bases unmatched.

V is TRBV11-3 and J is TRBJ2-7; the D gene is possibly TRBD2 (6 bases). V was clipped by 4 bases and J by 2 bases, with 21 bases between them. This CDR3 has 17 amino acids. Germline CDR1 reads SGHNT; CDR2 reads YENEEA. The CDR3 DNA follows: TGTGCCAGCAGCTCTATCCCACGCGGGATGGTCCCCTACGAGCAGTACTTC. As protein: CASSSIPRGMVPYEQYF.

V usage is TRBV28 and J usage is TRBJ2-5, with TRBD1 identical over 8 bases. The germline V gene has CDR1 MDHEN and CDR2 SYDVKM. The CDR3 sequence is 18 residues long. Trimming at V came to 4 bases and at J to 1 base, leaving 14 bases not matched to a gene. The DNA of the CDR3 is TGTGCCAGCAGTTACCATCCCATAGGACAGGGCCTCCAAGAGACCCAGTACTTC. It specifies CASSYHPIGQGLQETQYF.

This sequence joins TRBV4-1 and TRBJ2-1; 15 nucleotides align to TRBD2. This CDR3 is built from 19 residues. Unmatched junction bases numbered 6, after V lost 0 bases and J lost 3 bases. Looked up from germline, CDR1 is MGHRA and CDR2 is YSYEKL. This CDR3 is CASSQDGLAGGPFYNEQFF. The CDR3 region has the DNA TGCGCCAGCAGCCAAGATGGACTAGCGGGAGGGCCTTTCTACAATGAGCAGTTCTTC.

This chain uses TRBV4-2 with TRBJ2-1, with TRBD2 matching over 7 bases. The CDR3 is made up of 17 amino acids. J lost 0 bases, V lost 3 bases, and 8 bases had no gene match. Germline V gene sequence: CDR1 LGHNA, CDR2 YNFKEQ. The CDR3 loop is CASSHALLADSYNEQFF. The CDR3, as DNA: TGTGCCAGCAGCCACGCCCTTCTAGCGGACTCCTACAATGAGCAGTTCTTC.

V usage is TRBV18 and J usage is TRBJ2-7; D unclear. The length of the CDR3 is 13 residues. V lost 3 bases to trimming and J lost 2 bases, with 8 bases between them. Germline V gives CDR1 KGHSH, CDR2 LQKENI. DNA of the CDR3: TGTGCCAGCTCACCGGGTGTTGCCTACGAGCAGTACTTC. It encodes CASSPGVAYEQYF.

The CDR3 nucleotides read TGCAGTGCTCGAACTGCCTACGAGCAGTACTTC. Translated: CSARTAYEQYF. V is TRBV20-1 and J is TRBJ2-7; D not certain. V lost 5 bases and J 2 bases, leaving 7 bases between the germline ends. Germline CDR1 is DFQATT and CDR2 is SNEGSKA (reference sequence). The CDR3 runs to 11 residues.

This chain connects TRBV7-2 to TRBJ1-2, with 9 bases lining up with TRBD1. The trim removed 4 bases at V and 4 bases at J, leaving 16 bases unmatched. This CDR3 is built from 18 residues. Germline V gives CDR1 SGHTA, CDR2 FQGNSA. CDR3 DNA: TGTGCCAGCAGCTGGGGTGGGACAGGGACTAAGGTTTTCTATGGCTACACCTTC. This gives the protein CASSWGGTGTKVFYGYTF.